A single sample gave rise to the 5 T cell receptor beta chains below, sequenced in a study of blood T cell repertoires in COVID-19. The assay was immunoSEQ multiplex PCR, and TCRdb's table has in-frame clones only and misses some. This sample has over 200,000 clones; 85% to 90% occur once, and the top ten carry around 1.5%. Sequenced input: peripheral blood. These TCRs come from a man aged 18 to 29 with active or convalescent COVID-19.

The count of this clone is one. This chain connects TRBV19 to TRBJ2-1; TRBD2 matches 8 bases. CDR1 is LNHDA, CDR2 SQIVND, per germline (reference sequence). The CDR3 covers 16 residues. V was clipped by 2 bases and J by 5 bases; unmatched bases: 8. CDR3 amino acids: CASSILAGGTHNEQFF. DNA of the CDR3: TGTGCCAGTAGTATATTGGCGGGAGGAACACACAATGAGCAGTTCTTC.

V and J are TRBV30 and TRBJ1-1, with D perhaps matching TRBD1 (5 bases). The CDR3 has 12 residues. Germline CDR1 reads GTSNPN; CDR2 reads SVGIG (reference sequence). V was trimmed by 0 bases and J by 10 bases, leaving 12 bases between them. CDR3 protein: CAWSVTGRAAFF. DNA of the CDR3: TGTGCCTGGAGTGTCACCGGCAGGGCAGCTTTCTTT.

Only a few counts were recorded for this clone. The J gene is TRBJ1-4, the V gene TRBV2, with D maybe TRBD1 (5 bases). Germline values: CDR1 SNHLY, CDR2 FYNNEI. The CDR3 length is 15 residues. V was clipped by 7 bases and J by 1 base, with 13 bases between them. CDR3 residues: CASTAQGGTNEKLFF. The CDR3 DNA reads TGTGCCAGCACCGCCCAGGGAGGAACTAATGAAAAACTGTTTTTT.

This clone was recorded only once. The genes are TRBV10-3 and TRBJ1-1; a possible D gene is TRBD1 (5 bases). V gave up 11 bases and J gave up 0 bases, with 16 bases separating them. CDR1 ENHRY and CDR2 SYGVKD come from the germline V gene. The CDR3 loop spans 14 amino acids. CDR3 nucleotide sequence: TGTGCCGCCTTGGACGGACACTTGAACACTGAAGCTTTCTTT. Its translation is CAALDGHLNTEAFF.

The J gene is TRBJ1-1, the V gene TRBV5-1; TRBD1 is a possible D gene (5 bases). Germline CDR1 is SGHRS and CDR2 is YFSETQ. There are 16 residues in the CDR3. Trimming removed 2 bases from V and 3 bases from J, with 17 bases in between. The CDR3 protein is CASSLLDPGPDTEAFF. In DNA form, the CDR3 reads TGCGCCAGCAGCTTATTGGATCCAGGGCCAGACACTGAAGCTTTCTTT.